The rows below give T cell receptor beta chains drawn from one sample of a study of blood T cell repertoires in COVID-19. Measured with immunoSEQ multiplex PCR; TCRdb has only the in-frame clones, and not every one. This sample has about 32,000 clones, with roughly 87% found just once. Sample: peripheral blood. These TCRs come from a man aged 65-85 years with active or convalescent COVID-19. Each CDR3 is given with its conserved first and last residue. D genes are given only for firm matches. Some rows have no size entry. The others give once, few or many, or a class for an expanded clone.

size: NA
D: NA
V: TRBV9
J: TRBJ1-3
CDR3: CASSASQGPGNTIYF
DNA: TGTGCCAGCAGCGCTTCACAGGGACCCGGAAACACCATATATTTT

size: NA
D: TRBD1
V: TRBV7-9
J: TRBJ1-5
CDR3: CASSPGTGYNQPQHF
DNA: TGTGCCAGCAGCCCCGGGACAGGCTACAATCAGCCCCAGCATTTT

size: NA
D: NA
V: TRBV7-2
J: TRBJ1-2
CDR3: CASSLYTGSYGYTF
DNA: TGTGCCAGCAGCTTATATACAGGCAGCTATGGCTACACCTTC

size: NA
D: NA
V: TRBV5-1
J: TRBJ2-7
CDR3: CASSFGGPPHEQYF
DNA: TGCGCCAGCAGCTTTGGAGGCCCTCCCCACGAGCAGTACTTC

size: NA
D: TRBD1
V: TRBV19
J: TRBJ1-5
CDR3: CASSLMGGQSSNQPQHF
DNA: TGTGCCAGTAGCTTAATGGGGGGACAGTCGAGCAATCAGCCCCAGCATTTT

size: NA
D: TRBD1
V: TRBV6-2/TRBV6-3
J: TRBJ2-7
CDR3: CASSYSREGAPYEQYF
DNA: TGTGCCAGCAGTTACTCGCGTGAGGGGGCGCCCTACGAGCAGTACTTC

size: NA
D: TRBD2
V: TRBV4-2
J: TRBJ2-7
CDR3: CASSRLLAGSYEQYF
DNA: TGTGCCAGCAGCCGATTACTAGCGGGTTCCTACGAGCAGTACTTC

size: NA
D: TRBD1
V: TRBV30
J: TRBJ1-2
CDR3: CAWRLSGGHGYTF
DNA: TGTGCCTGGAGGTTATCAGGGGGTCATGGCTACACCTTC

size: NA
D: NA
V: TRBV6-5
J: TRBJ1-6
CDR3: CASRIVGDSPLHF
DNA: TGTGCCAGCAGGATAGTGGGAGATTCACCCCTCCACTTT

size: NA
D: NA
V: TRBV19
J: TRBJ1-1
CDR3: CASSMWSGNTEAFF
DNA: TGTGCCAGTAGTATGTGGTCGGGGAACACTGAAGCTTTCTTT

size: NA
D: TRBD1
V: TRBV11-2
J: TRBJ1-5
CDR3: CASSPWRDSGNQPQHF
DNA: TGTGCCAGCAGCCCCTGGCGGGACAGTGGCAATCAGCCCCAGCATTTT

size: few
D: NA
V: TRBV28
J: TRBJ1-2
CDR3: CASSPGGIQGGYGYTF
DNA: TGTGCCAGCAGTCCGGGGGGGATACAGGGCGGCTATGGCTACACCTTC

size: NA
D: TRBD1
V: TRBV4-1
J: TRBJ1-6
CDR3: CASSQADRENSPLHF
DNA: TGCGCCAGCAGCCAAGCCGACAGGGAGAATTCACCCCTCCACTTT

size: NA
D: TRBD1
V: TRBV6-5
J: TRBJ2-7
CDR3: CASSLDRGRYEQYF
DNA: TGTGCCAGCAGTCTAGACAGGGGGCGTTACGAGCAGTACTTC

size: few
D: NA
V: TRBV6-6
J: TRBJ1-3
CDR3: CASSYTGQTSGNTIYF
DNA: TGTGCCAGCAGTTACACCGGACAGACCTCTGGAAACACCATATATTTT

size: NA
D: TRBD1
V: TRBV7-2
J: TRBJ1-2
CDR3: CASSSGQDYGYTF
DNA: TGTGCCAGCAGCTCGGGACAGGACTATGGCTACACCTTC